Listed below are T cell receptor beta chains from one sample, sequenced in a study of STAT5B mutations in CD4+ large granular lymphocyte leukemia. TCRdb's table, derived via immunoSEQ multiplex PCR, lists solely in-frame clones and lacks some. The sample includes about 33,000 clones, roughly 80% seen only once; the top ten take 0.25% to 0.35%. The specimen sequenced was CD4+ T cells from blood buffy coats. The receptors were gathered from a human donor in good health. CDR3s include the opening cysteine and the closing phenylalanine or tryptophan. The D gene is left open where the match is weak. Clone size appears in some rows only: once, few, many, or a class for an expanded clone.

CDR3	DNA	V	J	D	size
CASNTQGGTYEQYF	TGTGCCAGCAACACACAGGGAGGAACCTACGAGCAGTACTTC	TRBV2	TRBJ2-7	NA	NA
CASSQVLAETQKRSYEQYF	TGTGCCAGCAGCCAAGTGTTAGCCGAAACTCAAAAACGCTCCTACGAGCAGTACTTC	TRBV4-2	TRBJ2-7	NA	NA
CASSQEFDRIYGYTF	TGCGCCAGCAGCCAAGAGTTCGACAGGATCTATGGCTACACCTTC	TRBV4-3	TRBJ1-2	NA	NA
CASSESPVGEQYF	TGTGCCAGCAGTGAATCTCCCGTGGGAGAGCAGTACTTC	TRBV25-1	TRBJ2-7	NA	NA
CASSYRPGYNSPLHF	TGTGCCAGCAGTTATCGTCCGGGGTATAATTCACCCCTCCACTTT	TRBV6-5	TRBJ1-6	NA	few
CASSLGYGDTIYF	TGTGCCAGCAGCTTAGGATATGGGGACACCATATATTTT	TRBV13	TRBJ1-3	NA	NA
CASSRLSVGALGYSYEQFF	TGCGCCAGCAGCCGTTTAAGTGTGGGGGCGTTAGGTTATAGCTATGAGCAGTTCTTC	TRBV4-3	TRBJ2-1	NA	NA
CAISDLGQGTYEQYF	TGTGCCATCAGTGATCTGGGACAGGGCACCTACGAGCAGTACTTC	TRBV10-3	TRBJ2-7	TRBD1	NA
CASSYFAQPIYNEKLFF	TGTGCCAGCAGCTACTTCGCTCAGCCGATTTATAATGAAAAACTGTTTTTT	TRBV5-6	TRBJ1-4	NA	NA
CASSLRGTEAFF	TGTGCCAGCAGCCTACGGGGAACTGAAGCTTTCTTT	TRBV5-5	TRBJ1-1	NA	NA
CASSLVGTRGSADTQYF	TGTGCCAGCAGCTTAGTGGGGACTAGAGGAAGCGCAGATACGCAGTATTTT	TRBV7-2	TRBJ2-3	TRBD2	NA
CAITAGGPTDTQYF	TGTGCCATCACTGCGGGGGGACCCACAGATACGCAGTATTTT	TRBV10-3	TRBJ2-3	TRBD2	once
CASSPSRTTETQYF	TGTGCCAGCAGCCCAAGTCGGACCACGGAGACCCAGTACTTC	TRBV7-2	TRBJ2-5	NA	NA
CASSPGALSGNTIYF	TGTGCCAGCTCCCCGGGGGCTCTCTCTGGAAACACCATATATTTT	TRBV6-1	TRBJ1-3	NA	NA
CAISGSGRNEQFF	TGTGCCATCAGTGGTAGCGGGAGGAATGAGCAGTTCTTC	TRBV10-3	TRBJ2-1	TRBD2	NA
CASSFRKTNSGGALETQYF	TGTGCCAGCAGTTTCCGGAAAACCAATAGCGGGGGGGCGCTTGAGACCCAGTACTTC	TRBV5-4	TRBJ2-5	TRBD2	NA
CASSAGTENFRGETQYF	TGTGCCAGCAGTGCCGGGACAGAGAATTTCAGGGGAGAGACCCAGTACTTC	TRBV5-6	TRBJ2-5	TRBD1	NA
CAISRTSGRAGNEQFF	TGTGCCATCAGTCGGACTAGCGGGAGGGCCGGTAATGAGCAGTTCTTC	TRBV10-3	TRBJ2-1	TRBD2	NA
CASSESQGVTQYF	TGTGCCAGCAGTGAATCACAGGGTGTTACCCAGTACTTC	TRBV6-1	TRBJ2-5	NA	few
CASSQEGKRDNEQFF	TGCGCCAGCAGCCAAGAAGGAAAGAGGGACAATGAGCAGTTCTTC	TRBV4-3	TRBJ2-1	NA	NA
CSVGFSGNEQFF	TGCAGCGTTGGATTCAGCGGAAATGAGCAGTTCTTC	TRBV29-1	TRBJ2-1	NA	NA
CASSLDGGSTDTQYF	TGTGCCAGCAGCTTAGATGGAGGAAGCACAGATACGCAGTATTTT	TRBV11-3	TRBJ2-3	NA	NA
CAISESRLLAGVDTQYF	TGTGCCATCAGTGAGTCGCGACTACTAGCGGGAGTTGATACGCAGTATTTT	TRBV10-3	TRBJ2-3	TRBD2	NA
CATSPGQEPETQYF	TGTGCCACCAGTCCGGGACAGGAACCAGAGACCCAGTACTTC	TRBV15	TRBJ2-5	TRBD1	once
CASSLWGGEGQETQYF	TGTGCCAGCAGCTTGTGGGGGGGGGAGGGCCAGGAGACCCAGTACTTC	TRBV11-3	TRBJ2-5	TRBD2	once
CASSAHTGGTYEQYF	TGTGCCAGCAGCGCCCATACAGGGGGGACCTACGAGCAGTACTTC	TRBV7-6	TRBJ2-7	TRBD1	NA
CASSQPPGRQISPLHF	TGTGCCAGCAGTCAACCCCCGGGACGCCAGATTTCACCCCTCCACTTT	TRBV6-6	TRBJ1-6	NA	NA
CASSYRGAGGRNEQFF	TGTGCCAGCAGCTATAGGGGAGCGGGAGGCCGCAATGAGCAGTTCTTC	TRBV7-8	TRBJ2-1	TRBD2	NA
CASSLRGTVEAYGYTF	TGTGCCAGCAGCTTACGAGGGACAGTGGAGGCCTATGGCTACACCTTC	TRBV7-9	TRBJ1-2	TRBD1	NA
CASSPAGGDTQYF	TGTGCCAGCAGCCCTGCTGGGGGGGATACGCAGTATTTT	TRBV5-4	TRBJ2-3	NA	NA
CASSQSGQGGYGYTF	TGTGCCAGCAGCCAAAGCGGGCAGGGTGGCTATGGCTACACCTTC	TRBV11-3	TRBJ1-2	NA	NA
CASSLLSTEAFF	TGTGCCAGCAGCTTACTTTCCACTGAAGCTTTCTTT	TRBV7-9	TRBJ1-1	NA	NA
CASSRDRGYGYTF	TGTGCCAGCAGCCGGGACAGGGGCTATGGCTACACCTTC	TRBV7-2	TRBJ1-2	TRBD1	NA
CASSRGTSGSFGEQFF	TGTGCCAGCAGTCGGGGGACTAGCGGGAGCTTCGGTGAGCAGTTCTTC	TRBV6-6	TRBJ2-1	TRBD2	NA
CSVEETEVGEQYF	TGCAGCGTTGAAGAAACAGAGGTGGGTGAGCAGTACTTC	TRBV29-1	TRBJ2-7	NA	NA